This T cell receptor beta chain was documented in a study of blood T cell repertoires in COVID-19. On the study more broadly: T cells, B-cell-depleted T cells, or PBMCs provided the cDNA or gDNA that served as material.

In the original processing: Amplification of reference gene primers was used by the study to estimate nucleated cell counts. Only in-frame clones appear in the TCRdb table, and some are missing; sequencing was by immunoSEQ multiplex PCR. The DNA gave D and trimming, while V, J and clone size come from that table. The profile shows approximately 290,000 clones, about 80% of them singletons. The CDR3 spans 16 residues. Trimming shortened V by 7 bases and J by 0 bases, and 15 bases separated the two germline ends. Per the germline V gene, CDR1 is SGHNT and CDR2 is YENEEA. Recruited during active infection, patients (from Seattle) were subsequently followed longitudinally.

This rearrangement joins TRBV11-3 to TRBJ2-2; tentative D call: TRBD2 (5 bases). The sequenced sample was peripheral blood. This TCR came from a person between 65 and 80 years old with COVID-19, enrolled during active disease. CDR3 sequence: CASTPGLGANTGELFF. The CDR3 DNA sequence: TGTGCCAGCACCCCGGGTCTGGGAGCGAACACCGGGGAGCTGTTTTTT.